A single TCR beta chain is shown here with its context. Its antigen is still unknown. It has no much larger one-base neighbor in the sample; base qualities were not kept. V drops 3 bases and J drops 8 bases, leaving 16 bases in between. The germline V gene (reference sequence) yields DFQATT for CDR1 and SNEGSKA for CDR2. Measured from the cysteine to the phenylalanine, the CDR3 is 14 residues long. Solely the CDR3 DNA is kept, with 42 bases framed from the first base. The data were taken from a study of blood T cells in healthy people across ages (dated by TCRdb to between 2015 and 2017). Background for the entire study: In model experiments, roughly one uniquely barcoded TCR beta cDNA molecule per two T cells was captured by template switching. To avoid experimental bias, donors of different ages were spread randomly across the sequencing lanes. Four age groups were formed from the donors: young (average around 15 years), middle-aged (approximately 39), aged (about 68) and long-lived (around 80). Two additional independent replicas of 1 million unique cDNA reads from the same blood draw were analyzed for two donors (one aged 18 to 30 and one aged 80 or older). Using deep sequencing normalized with unique cDNA molecular identifiers, the study measured how TCR beta repertoire diversity changes with age.

Systemically healthy Caucasian individuals from Russia, 35 to 50 in total and aged 6 to 90 years, were included as donors. Around 9.9 milliliters of peripheral blood were collected from each donor into EDTA-treated Vacutainer tubes. Ficoll-Paque density-gradient centrifugation was used to isolate PBMCs, with at least 6.5 million per sample. Trizol reagent was used to extract total RNA from the PBMCs, yielding at least 5 micrograms per sample. The percentages of naive CD45RAhigh/CD27high T cells were determined by flow cytometry on a PBMC aliquot from every donor. The library came from 5' RACE. Reads for this sample came from an Illumina HiSeq 2500. A second PCR of roughly 7 to 12 cycles was performed with a sample-barcoded 5' primer and a J-beta primer mix. A unique molecular identifier was introduced onto each TCR beta cDNA molecule by a template-switch 5' adaptor carrying 12 random nucleotides. Each sample yielded at least 2.5 million CDR3-containing paired-end reads. The Mint cDNA synthesis kit, primed by a TRBC-specific oligonucleotide, was used to synthesize first-strand cDNA from all RNA. Following uracil-DNA glycosylase treatment, all cDNA underwent a first 18-cycle PCR with the universal primers M1SS and BC2_uni_R. Per the source publication's procedure: For normalization, 1 million high-quality reads, each with a distinct molecular identifier, were randomly selected from each sample. Instead of being binned into consensus sequences, reads that shared molecular identifiers were thrown out. CDR3 identification, clonotype clustering and error correction used MiTCR with a Q25 quality threshold and the strictest error-elimination algorithm. Lower-bound total TCR beta diversity was estimated with a nonparametric unseen species model using Euler transformation. The public reads were quality trimmed at Q25 with fastp and then assembled into clones with MiXCR by TCRdb, keeping productive beta chains. Entries are consolidated by CDR3 protein sequence, retaining the most common genes and DNA. The V and J calls were determined by TCRdb, not by the authors. The sample table records roughly 800,000 distinct CDR3 sequences; under 40% of these occur just once. Of the sample, 13% falls within the top ten clones.

On the study overall, not on this receptor specifically: Compared with the aged group, more naive CD4+ T cells, fewer expanded clones and increased TCR diversity were shown by the long-lived group, suggesting age selection. Estimates of total diversity from one million sequenced T cells were regarded as lower bounds and underestimates. Observed TCR beta diversity per million T cells fell roughly linearly with age, and a significant reduction was already apparent by age approximately 40. Because profiling used bulk unsorted PBMCs, naive and antigen-experienced compartments could not be compared conclusively. There was a strong correlation between observed TCR beta diversity and the percentage of naive T cells measured by flow cytometry. Because the CMV infection status of the donors was unknown, age-related changes in expanded clonotypes may potentially have been confounded.

This receptor was obtained from a man aged 18 to 29 in good health. This receptor chain uses TRBV20-1 and TRBJ1-4; 5 matching bases give a weak D call of TRBD1. The sample was blood. The DNA sequence is given as TGCAGTGCTAGTTCCGGGGCCAATATCGAAAAACTGTTTTTT. It is translated as CSASSGANIEKLFF.